Listed below are T cell receptor beta chains from one sample, sequenced in a study of brain T cells in children with intractable seizures. Sequenced by immunoSEQ multiplex PCR; TCRdb stores in-frame clones only, minus some. The table shows 75,000 to 80,000 clones, with about 92% occurring only once. Source: peripheral blood, taken at surgery. The receptors stem from a boy under three years old with tuberous sclerosis and intractable seizures. The CDR3 runs from the conserved cysteine through the conserved F or W. The D gene is left open where the match is weak. Clone size, where shown, is once, few, many, or a class for clones that have expanded.

d_call j_call v_call clone_size cdr3_aa cdr3_nt
NA TRBJ1-5 TRBV21-1 NA CASPDTGNQPQHF TGTGCCAGCCCCGACACGGGCAATCAGCCCCAGCATTTT
NA TRBJ1-1 TRBV7-6 NA CASSLSSNTEAFF TGTGCCAGCAGCTTATCCTCCAACACTGAAGCTTTCTTT
NA TRBJ2-4 TRBV3-1/TRBV3-2 NA CASSQGSDTLAKNIQYF TGTGCCAGCAGCCAAGGTTCGGACACCTTAGCCAAAAACATTCAGTACTTC
NA TRBJ1-2 TRBV29-1 NA CSVDAYTF TGCAGCGTTGACGCCTACACCTTC
TRBD2 TRBJ2-1 TRBV5-1 NA CASSLSAGVIYNEQFF TGCGCCAGCAGCTTGTCAGCGGGGGTGATCTACAATGAGCAGTTCTTC
NA TRBJ1-3 TRBV30 once CAWSVSNTIYF TGTGCCTGGAGTGTGAGTAACACCATATATTTT
NA TRBJ2-2 TRBV30 NA CAWSLHTGELFF TGTGCCTGGAGTCTCCACACCGGGGAGCTGTTTTTT
NA TRBJ1-3 TRBV7-9 once CASSLKTGRIGNTIYF TGTGCCAGCAGCTTAAAGACAGGCCGTATCGGAAACACCATATATTTT
TRBD2 TRBJ2-7 TRBV4-1 NA CASSQDRLAGDETYEQYF TGCGCCAGCAGCCAAGATAGGCTAGCGGGCGACGAAACCTACGAGCAGTACTTC
NA TRBJ1-5 TRBV19 NA CASRTAVERQPQHF TGTGCCAGTAGGACAGCTGTAGAGAGGCAGCCCCAGCATTTT
NA TRBJ1-1 TRBV7-7 once CASSSIDVGGKDTEAFF TGTGCTAGCAGCTCAATCGACGTCGGGGGCAAGGACACTGAAGCTTTCTTT
NA TRBJ1-1 TRBV7-3 NA CASSLDPDTEAFF TGTGCCAGCAGCTTAGATCCGGATACTGAAGCTTTCTTT
TRBD2 TRBJ2-1 TRBV7-2 NA CASSLVPLAGKSSEQFF TGTGCCAGCAGCTTAGTCCCCCTAGCGGGAAAGTCAAGTGAGCAGTTCTTC
NA TRBJ1-1 TRBV24-1 NA CATSAGRGQGAFF TGTGCCACCAGTGCAGGCAGGGGTCAGGGAGCTTTCTTT
NA TRBJ1-5 TRBV5-1 few CASSLTGDGNQPQHF TGCGCCAGCAGCTTGACCGGGGACGGCAATCAGCCCCAGCATTTT
NA TRBJ2-5 TRBV6-5 NA CASSYSTGTQYF TGTGCCAGCAGTTACTCGACCGGGACCCAGTACTTC
TRBD2 TRBJ2-1 TRBV4-2 NA CASSRELAGGYNEQFF TGTGCCAGCAGCCGAGAACTAGCGGGAGGCTACAATGAGCAGTTCTTC